This TCR beta chain was captured by sequencing in a study of T-cell reconstitution after alpha-beta-depleted transplantation in children. This clonotype occurred a few times. What it binds is unknown. Unique molecular identifiers were built into the TCRbeta library. TCRdb used MiXCR to reprocess the PCR reads, holding one entry per CDR3 protein. The data show some 200,000 distinct CDR3 sequences, 5.5% to 7% seen once. Study conclusions and caveats: Alpha-beta T cells present about two months after transplant were reported to originate from several hundred expanded graft clones. Newly made T cells mostly supplied T-cell counts and diversity one year after transplant. Some patients' high day-60 TCRbeta diversity was attributed to recipient cells surviving conditioning.

V was pared by 3 bases and J by 5 bases, with 4 bases of the junction left unmatched. The CDR3 covers 14 residues. Germline V gene lookup returns CDR1 SEHNR and CDR2 FQNEAQ (reference sequence). The chain uses TRBV7-9 and TRBJ2-1, with 7 bases identical to TRBD1. This sample comprised PBMCs, obtained before TCRalphabeta/CD19-depleted stem cell transplant. The sequence was collected from a boy aged 2-15 years with acute lymphoblastic leukemia, due to receive a stem cell transplant. This CDR3 reads CASSFTGTDNEQFF. The CDR3 DNA reads TGTGCCAGCAGCTTTACCGGGACAGACAATGAGCAGTTCTTC.